A single sample gave rise to the 19 T cell receptor beta chains below, sequenced in a study of CD8+ T cells in alopecia areata. RNA extraction was followed by reverse transcription into cDNA, which acted as the sequencing template. Sequencing used immunoSEQ multiplex PCR; TCRdb keeps in-frame clones, though not all of them. The profile covers fewer than 200,000 clones, with around 71% appearing a single time and 10% to 12% taken by the ten largest. The sequenced sample was CD8+ T cells sorted from blood, obtained at week 0. These receptors originate from a human donor with alopecia areata.

This clone turned up a few times. The J gene is TRBJ2-7, the V gene TRBV5-1; 10 bases are a match to TRBD2. Germline V gives CDR1 SGHRS, CDR2 YFSETQ. Trimming removed 4 bases from V and 2 bases from J; junction bases left unmatched: 6. This CDR3 is built from 15 residues. The CDR3 region is CASSPLAGTAYEQYF. In DNA, the CDR3 is TGCGCCAGCAGCCCACTAGCGGGGACCGCCTACGAGCAGTACTTC.

This clone was seen a handful of times. This chain connects TRBV7-9 to TRBJ2-1; D gene unclear. Trimming removed 6 bases at V and 5 bases at J, with 5 bases between. In germline, CDR1 is SEHNR, CDR2 FQNEAQ (reference sequence). The CDR3 covers 11 residues. The CDR3 is CASSRDNEQFF. For the CDR3, the DNA is TGTGCCAGCAGTCGCGACAATGAGCAGTTCTTC.

The J gene is TRBJ2-7, the V gene TRBV5-6; no definite D call. The CDR3 covers 13 residues. Per the germline V gene, CDR1 is SGHDT and CDR2 is YYEEEE. Trimming pared 1 base from V and 4 bases from J, leaving 9 bases between. In DNA, the CDR3 is TGTGCCAGCAGCTTGTCCCCTTCTTACGAGCAGTACTTC. Translating gives CASSLSPSYEQYF.

The rearrangement links TRBV6-5 to TRBJ2-7, with D perhaps TRBD1 (6 bases). V shed 2 bases and J shed 5 bases, with 10 bases lying between them. The CDR3 covers 13 residues. The V gene's germline CDR1 is MNHEY and CDR2 SVGAGI. The CDR3 reads CASSYGTGNEQYF. The CDR3 DNA is TGTGCCAGCAGTTACGGCACAGGGAACGAGCAGTACTTC.

The CDR3 nucleotides read TGTGCCAGCAGCATGGGGACATATGGCTACACCTTC. Protein: CASSMGTYGYTF. The chain joins TRBV7-9 to TRBJ1-2; possibly TRBD1 for D (6 bases). V gave up 5 bases and J gave up 5 bases, with 9 bases separating them. Germline CDR1 and CDR2: SEHNR and FQNEAQ (reference sequence). There are 12 residues in the CDR3.

This clone was seen only a few times. V is TRBV28 and J is TRBJ2-5; 7 nucleotides agree with TRBD1. The germline V gene encodes CDR1 MDHEN and CDR2 SYDVKM. CDR3 length equals 15 residues. Trimming at V came to 6 bases and at J to 4 bases, leaving 11 bases not matched to a gene. CDR3 sequence (DNA): TGTGCCAGCAGCCCCGGGGACAGCCTGCGAGAGACCCAGTACTTC. Its translation is CASSPGDSLRETQYF.

This sequence joins TRBV4-2 and TRBJ2-5; TRBD2 matches at 11 bases. Unmatched junction bases numbered 15, after V lost 4 bases and J lost 5 bases. Looked up from germline, CDR1 is LGHNA and CDR2 is YNFKEQ. The CDR3 runs 18 residues. The CDR3 sequence: CASSPVMYKTSGAETQYF. For the CDR3, the DNA is TGTGCCAGCAGCCCAGTCATGTACAAGACTAGCGGGGCGGAGACCCAGTACTTC.

The V call is TRBV7-8, the J call TRBJ2-1; 15 nucleotides match TRBD2. Germline V gene lookup returns CDR1 SGHVS and CDR2 FQNEAQ. This CDR3 spans 16 amino acids. J was trimmed by 4 bases and V by 7 bases; bases with no gene match: 5. The CDR3 DNA sequence: TGTGCCAGCACCTCCGGGACTAGCGGGGGGTACAATGAGCAGTTCTTC. It translates to CASTSGTSGGYNEQFF.

As concerns this clone: This same CDR3 is encoded by further DNA sequences in the sample. The chain joins TRBV29-1 to TRBJ1-1; D is undetermined. This CDR3 is 11 amino acids long. The germline V and J ends were trimmed by 4 bases and 1 base, with 4 bases remaining between them. The V gene's germline CDR1 is SQVTM and CDR2 ANQGSEA. The chain's CDR3 is CSVVPNTEAFF. The CDR3 DNA reads as TGCAGCGTTGTACCGAACACTGAAGCTTTCTTT.

The chain combines TRBV2 with TRBJ1-6, with TRBD1 as a possible D gene (5 bases). Deletions cut 2 bases from V and 6 bases from J, with 11 bases between. Germline CDR1 and CDR2: SNHLY and FYNNEI. This CDR3 has 15 residues. The CDR3 nucleotides are TGTGCCAGCAGTGAAAGCGGGACTCCTAATTCACCCCTCCACTTT. Translating it yields CASSESGTPNSPLHF. Full variable domain (rest looked up from reference TRBV2 and TRBJ1-6): EPEVTQTPSHQVTQMGQEVILRCVPISNHLYFYWYRQILGQKVEFLVSFYNNEISEKSEIFDDQFSVERPDGSNFTLKIRSTKLEDSAMYFCASSESGTPNSPLHFGNGTRLTVT.

This clone was counted once. The gene calls are TRBV27 and TRBJ2-7; D is perhaps TRBD1 or TRBD2 (5 bases each). Germline assignment: CDR1 MNHEY and CDR2 SMNVEV (reference sequence). CDR3 length: 15 residues. V was shortened by 8 bases and J by 0 bases, with 17 bases between the two germline ends. In DNA, the CDR3 is TGTGCCAGCGGCCCGGGACCGAGGAGCTCCTACGAGCAGTACTTC. Translated: CASGPGPRSSYEQYF.

The genes are TRBV30 and TRBJ2-7; the match to TRBD2 covers 9 bases. The CDR3 is 14 residues long. CDR1 and CDR2 (germline): GTSNPN, SVGIG (reference sequence). Unmatched junction bases numbered 9, after V lost 6 bases and J lost 3 bases. The CDR3 DNA sequence: TGTGCCTGTACAACTTTAGCGGGGGACTACGAGCAGTACTTC. Translation: CACTTLAGDYEQYF.

This clone occurred a few times. The J gene is TRBJ2-1, the V gene TRBV5-1, with TRBD1 matching over 10 bases. Germline values: CDR1 SGHRS, CDR2 YFSETQ. Trimming removed 4 bases from V and 8 bases from J; junction bases left unmatched: 6. This CDR3 is 14 amino acids long. CDR3 amino acids: CASSPGQGRDEQFF. CDR3 coding DNA: TGCGCCAGCAGCCCGGGACAGGGGAGGGATGAGCAGTTCTTC.

DNA for the CDR3: TGTGCCAGCAGACAGGGTGTTAATGAGCAGTTCTTC. Amino acid sequence: CASRQGVNEQFF. The chain uses TRBV6-1 and TRBJ2-1; a weak D match, TRBD1 (6 bases). Germline CDR1 reads MNHNS; CDR2 reads SASEGT. The ends were cut back, 6 bases at V and 7 bases at J, with 10 bases in the middle. The CDR3 runs 12 residues.

This clone has only a few counts. This chain joins TRBV4-1 and TRBJ2-3; 7 bases are a match to TRBD1. In germline, CDR1 is MGHRA, CDR2 YSYEKL. J was trimmed by 2 bases and V by 1 base; bases with no gene match: 6. The CDR3 totals 16 residues. The DNA for the CDR3 is TGCGCCAGCAGCCAAGTAGGCAGGGGGTCCACAGATACGCAGTATTTT. Amino acid sequence: CASSQVGRGSTDTQYF.

This clone occurred once. The V and J genes are TRBV7-2 and TRBJ2-1; D might be TRBD2 (5 bases). The CDR3 covers 15 residues. The germline gives CDR1 SGHTA, CDR2 FQGNSA. V shed 6 bases and J shed 3 bases, with 15 bases lying between them. For the CDR3, the DNA is TGTGCCAGCAGGACGAGCGGTGGTAGCTACAATGAGCAGTTCTTC. It is translated as CASRTSGGSYNEQFF.

This clone was seen a few times. The chain employs TRBV29-1 and TRBJ2-2, with TRBD1 matching over 9 bases. There are 15 residues in the CDR3. Germline-derived CDR1 and CDR2 are SQVTM and ANQGSEA. The V gene end was trimmed by 1 base and the J gene end by 4 bases; junction bases not matched to a gene: 4. CDR3 sequence: CSVEGGTGPTGELFF. The CDR3 DNA is TGCAGCGTTGAAGGGGGGACAGGGCCCACCGGGGAGCTGTTTTTT.

This clone was picked up a small number of times. The rearrangement joins TRBV21-1 to TRBJ2-3; TRBD2, as called in the table, went unchecked against the DNA. TRBV21-1 has pseudogene status. The CDR3 is 14 residues long. CDR3 amino acids: CASSATRGTDTQYF. The CDR3 DNA reads as TGTGCCAGCAGCGCCACTCGGGGCACAGATACGCAGTATTTT.

This clone was seen a handful of times. This chain links TRBV15 with TRBJ1-5; no reliable D call. V dropped 3 bases and J dropped 0 bases, with 12 bases sitting between them. This CDR3 has 16 residues. Germline V gene data show CDR1 as LNHNV and CDR2 as YYDKDF (reference sequence). The CDR3 region has the DNA TGTGCCACCAGCAGCCCCGGAGTTGGTAGCAATCAGCCCCAGCATTTT. Residues: CATSSPGVGSNQPQHF.